This paragraph reports one T cell receptor (beta chain). No antigen is known for it. PCR amplification relied on 60 Vbeta primers (plus 13 Jbeta primers). Here immunoSEQ multiplex PCR was the method, and the copy in TCRdb shows in-frame clones only, minus some. The listing contains more than 40,000 clones. V lost 2 bases to trimming and J lost 4 bases; unmatched junction nucleotides: 8. This CDR3 is built from 15 residues. Germline V gene sequence: CDR1 SGHTA, CDR2 FQGNSA. This sample is part of a study of cytomegalovirus exposure and HLA in healthy donors. Study-wide results and caveats: In a later analysis, compared with equally common non-associated chains, HLA-associated beta chains were more expanded.

Sequenced sample: PBMCs. This clonotype originated in a male donor in good health and CMV-seronegative. The chain uses TRBV7-2 and TRBJ2-7; TRBD1 matches at 7 bases. CDR3 amino acids: CASSLLPQGDYEQYF. The CDR3 nucleotides are TGTGCCAGCAGCTTACTACCCCAGGGGGATTACGAGCAGTACTTC. Complete variable domain (other parts from reference TRBV7-2 and TRBJ2-7): GAGVSQSPSNKVTEKGKDVELRCDPISGHTALYWYRQSLGQGLEFLIYFQGNSAPDKSGLPSDRFSAERTGGSVSTLTIQRTQQEDSAVYLCASSLLPQGDYEQYFGPGTRLTVT.